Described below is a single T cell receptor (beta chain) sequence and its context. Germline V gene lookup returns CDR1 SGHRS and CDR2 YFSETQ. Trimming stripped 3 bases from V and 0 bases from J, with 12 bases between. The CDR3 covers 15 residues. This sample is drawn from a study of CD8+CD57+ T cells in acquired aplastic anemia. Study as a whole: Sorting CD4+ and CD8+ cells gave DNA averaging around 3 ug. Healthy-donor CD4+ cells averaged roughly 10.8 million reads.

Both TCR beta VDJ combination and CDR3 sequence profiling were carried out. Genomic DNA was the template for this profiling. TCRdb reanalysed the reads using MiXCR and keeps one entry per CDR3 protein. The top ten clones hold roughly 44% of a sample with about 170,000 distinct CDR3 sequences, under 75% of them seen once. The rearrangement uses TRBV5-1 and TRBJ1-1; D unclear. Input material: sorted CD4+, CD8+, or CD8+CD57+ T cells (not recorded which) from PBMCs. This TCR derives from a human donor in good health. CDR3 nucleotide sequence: TGCGCCAGCAGCTCGACGAGTACAATGAACACTGAAGCTTTCTTT. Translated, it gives CASSSTSTMNTEAFF.